This entry lists 23 T cell receptor beta chains sequenced from one sample in a study of T cell repertoires in cytomegalovirus infection. One entry per CDR3 protein results from TCRdb running MiXCR on the reads. The table includes about 160,000 distinct CDR3 sequences, roughly 21% detected once. For these TCRs, the target antigens are not known. This sample comprised CD8+ T cells from cultured PBMCs, obtained from culture after CMV antigen stimulation. The receptors stem from a human donor in good health (CMV status not recorded). Some clones in this sample may be carry-over from other donors' samples.

This clonotype was observed a few times. The V gene is TRBV6-5, the J gene TRBJ1-5; 7 bases are a match to TRBD1. Germline loops: CDR1 MNHEY, CDR2 SVGAGI. With V trimmed by 6 bases and J by 1 base, 6 bases remained unmatched. CDR3 length: 15 residues. The CDR3 bases are TGTGCCAGCAGATTCGGACAGGAGAGCAATCAGCCCCAGCATTTT. It translates to CASRFGQESNQPQHF.

V usage is TRBV7-9 and J usage is TRBJ2-7; TRBD2 aligns across 13 bases. The CDR3 has 16 residues. The V and J ends lost 7 bases and 6 bases, in that order; junction bases with no gene match: 12. Germline values: CDR1 SEHNR, CDR2 FQNEAQ (reference sequence). CDR3: CASTQGAGTSGTEQYF. CDR3 nucleotides: TGTGCCAGCACCCAAGGGGCCGGGACTAGCGGGACCGAGCAGTACTTC.

This sequence joins TRBV27 and TRBJ2-3, with D maybe TRBD1 (5 bases). Per germline, CDR1 MNHEY and CDR2 SMNVEV (reference sequence). CDR3 size: 16 residues. Trimming took off 5 bases at V and 4 bases at J, with 19 bases between the two ends. CDR3: CASSPPGLPSPDTQYF. In nucleotides, the CDR3 is TGTGCCAGCAGTCCCCCAGGGCTTCCCTCCCCAGATACGCAGTATTTT.

The chain uses TRBV7-8 and TRBJ1-5, with D hard to call. This CDR3 region has 16 residues. Looked up from germline, CDR1 is SGHVS and CDR2 is FQNEAQ. V was clipped by 1 base and J by 0 bases, with 10 bases between them. The CDR3 spells CASSLVGGNSNQPQHF. The CDR3 DNA sequence: TGTGCCAGCAGCTTAGTAGGCGGGAATAGCAATCAGCCCCAGCATTTT.

This chain connects TRBV7-9 to TRBJ2-7; TRBD1 matches at 8 bases. The CDR3 totals 15 residues. V lost 4 bases, J lost 6 bases, and 11 bases stayed unmatched. CDR1 and CDR2 (germline): SEHNR, FQNEAQ (reference sequence). This chain's CDR3 is CASSSTTRGPSEQYF. The DNA for the CDR3 is TGTGCCAGCAGCTCCACCACCAGGGGGCCATCCGAGCAGTACTTC.

CDR3 residues: CASSSDSVEGSGANVLTF. The CDR3 DNA sequence: TGTGCCAGCAGCTCGGACAGCGTAGAAGGGTCTGGGGCCAACGTCCTGACTTTC. The chain links TRBV7-8 to TRBJ2-6, with a weak D call TRBD1 (6 bases). The CDR3 loop spans 18 amino acids. Trimming pared 4 bases from V and 1 base from J, leaving 17 bases between. Looked up from germline, CDR1 is SGHVS and CDR2 is FQNEAQ.

The chain couples TRBV12-3 or TRBV12-4 to TRBJ2-2; 8 positions agree with TRBD1. The CDR3 extends over 16 amino acids. With V trimmed by 5 bases and J by 2 bases, 7 bases remained unmatched. The CDR3 here is CASSIPTGVNTGELFF. CDR3 bases: TGTGCCAGCAGTATCCCGACAGGGGTCAACACCGGGGAGCTGTTTTTT.

The rearrangement joins TRBV2 to TRBJ2-5, with 10 nucleotides matching TRBD1. Germline trimming cut 1 base from V and 5 bases from J; bases unmatched to any gene: 4. The CDR3 has 15 amino acids. Germline loops: CDR1 SNHLY, CDR2 FYNNEI. The CDR3 DNA reads TGTGCCAGCAGTGAAGAGGGACAGGGGTGGGAGACCCAGTACTTC. Residues: CASSEEGQGWETQYF.

V usage is TRBV4-1 and J usage is TRBJ2-7; D possibly matches TRBD1 or TRBD2 (5 bases each). Between the trimmed V and J ends, which lost 10 bases and 10 bases, there was a span of 32 bases. Germline CDR1 reads MGHRA; CDR2 reads YSYEKL. The CDR3 totals 16 residues. The CDR3 DNA follows: TGCGCCACCGGGGTTGGGGCGCAGGTGGAGGCAAGCTTACAGTACTTC. Amino acids: CATGVGAQVEASLQYF.

This clonotype was found a few times. The rearrangement joins TRBV7-8 to TRBJ1-1, with D maybe TRBD1 (5 bases). This CDR3 contains 13 residues. Trimming pared 4 bases from V and 11 bases from J, leaving 17 bases between. Germline CDR1 SGHVS, CDR2 FQNEAQ. CDR3 bases: TGTGCCAGCAGCTCCCAGGGACCATCAGACGCTTTCTTT. It specifies CASSSQGPSDAFF. The full variable domain, in which reference TRBV7-8 and TRBJ1-1 provide the parts outside the CDR3, is GAGVSQSPRYKVAKRGQDVALRCDPISGHVSLFWYQQALGQGPEFLTYFQNEAQLDKSGLPSDRFFAERPEGSVSTLKIQRTQQEDSAVYLCASSSQGPSDAFFGQGTRLTVV.

This clonotype was counted only a few times. The chain is built from TRBV5-6 and TRBJ2-6, with D perhaps assigned TRBD1 or TRBD2 (6 bases each). The CDR3 runs to 15 residues. Germline V lookup: CDR1 SGHDT, CDR2 YYEEEE. The germline V and J ends were trimmed by 3 bases and 2 bases, with 9 bases remaining between them. CDR3 sequence (DNA): TGTGCCAGCAGCTGGAGGGGGACTGGGGCCAACGTCCTGACTTTC. Translating it yields CASSWRGTGANVLTF.

The rearrangement uses TRBV7-9 and TRBJ1-2; a possible D gene is TRBD1 (5 bases). CDR1 and CDR2 (germline): SEHNR, FQNEAQ (reference sequence). This CDR3 contains 17 residues. V was pared by 4 bases and J by 3 bases, with 21 bases between. In DNA, the CDR3 is TGTGCCAGCAGCTCCCGGGACCTCACCGGCGGGTACTATGGCTACACCTTC. It translates to CASSSRDLTGGYYGYTF.

The chain couples TRBV7-2 to TRBJ2-3; D is possibly TRBD1 (6 bases). V lost 8 bases and J 0 bases, leaving 15 bases between the germline ends. Germline V gene lookup returns CDR1 SGHTA and CDR2 FQGNSA. This CDR3 comprises 15 residues. The CDR3 nucleotides read TGTGCCAGCCAGGGGACGGCCACTAGCACAGATACGCAGTATTTT. It translates to CASQGTATSTDTQYF.

This clonotype was found once. The chain is built from TRBV7-2 and TRBJ1-3, with D possibly matching TRBD1 (6 bases). This CDR3 is 13 amino acids long. Per germline, CDR1 SGHTA and CDR2 FQGNSA. V lost 5 bases, J lost 11 bases, and 16 bases lay in between. The CDR3 bases are TGTGCCAGCAGCCTAGGAACAGGGAGGCCCATATATTTT. This codes for CASSLGTGRPIYF.

V gene TRBV6-1 combines with J gene TRBJ2-6; TRBD1 or TRBD2 may be the D gene (6 bases each). The germline V and J ends were trimmed by 5 bases and 3 bases, with 11 bases remaining between them. From germline, CDR1 is MNHNS and CDR2 SASEGT. This CDR3 region has 15 residues. CDR3 region: CASSPGEDGANVLTF. The CDR3 bases are TGTGCCAGCAGTCCAGGGGAGGATGGGGCCAACGTCCTGACTTTC.

Regarding this clonotype: Compared with germline, one end of the junction differs, possibly owing to a read error. The chain uses TRBV6-8 and TRBJ1-3, with 7 bases that match TRBD1. Per the germline V gene, CDR1 is MNHGY and CDR2 is SAAAGT. The CDR3 has 8 residues. CDR3 loop: CAVRDRHF. CDR3 bases: TGTGCCGTCCGGGACAGACATTTT.

This clonotype was seen only a few times. This chain uses TRBV2 with TRBJ2-7; no clear D gene. Trimming took off 0 bases at V and 0 bases at J, with 9 bases between the two ends. The germline CDR1 and CDR2 sequences are SNHLY and FYNNEI. There are 15 residues in the CDR3. The CDR3 region is CASSEAAASSYEQYF. The CDR3 coding sequence is TGTGCCAGCAGTGAAGCAGCCGCTAGCTCCTACGAGCAGTACTTC.

The V gene is TRBV12-3 or TRBV12-4, the J gene TRBJ2-3; possible D gene TRBD2, 7 bases. Deletions cut 8 bases from V and 7 bases from J, with 19 bases between. The CDR3 length is 14 residues. CDR3 nucleotides: TGTGCCAGCGTCGGAGTGGGGGGGCTTTATACGCAGTATTTT. Its protein is CASVGVGGLYTQYF.

A few counts support this clonotype. This sequence joins TRBV7-2 and TRBJ2-5; D not certain. The CDR3 consists of 14 residues. Trimming removed 5 bases at V and 5 bases at J, with 15 bases between. The germline CDR1 and CDR2 sequences are SGHTA and FQGNSA. CDR3 nucleotides: TGTGCCAGCAGCCCAGCCCTGGGCGCCGAGACCCAGTACTTC. It translates to CASSPALGAETQYF.

The chain carries TRBV5-6 and TRBJ1-6, with D possibly being TRBD1 (5 bases). V was trimmed by 1 base and J by 3 bases, leaving 11 bases between them. Germline-derived CDR1 and CDR2 are SGHDT and YYEEEE. This CDR3 comprises 16 residues. CDR3 in amino acids: CASSLQRQHYNSPLHF. The CDR3 bases are TGTGCCAGCAGCTTGCAAAGACAGCACTATAATTCACCCCTCCACTTT.

The chain recombines TRBV6-5 with TRBJ2-1, with TRBD1 matching 7 bases. Looked up from germline, CDR1 is MNHEY and CDR2 is SVGAGI. Trimming took 8 bases from V and 4 from J; bases not matched to a gene: 8. The CDR3 is 14 residues long. In DNA, the CDR3 is TGTGCCAGCGCAACAGGGGACACTTACAATGAGCAGTTCTTC. Translating gives CASATGDTYNEQFF.

This clonotype was detected only a few times. The CDR3 DNA reads TGTGCCAGCAGCTCTGGACACTCCACAGATACGCAGTATTTT. As protein: CASSSGHSTDTQYF. The chain has TRBV7-2 and TRBJ2-3, with a possible D match to TRBD1 (5 bases). Trimming removed 4 bases from V and 2 bases from J, with 10 bases in between. Germline-derived CDR1 and CDR2 are SGHTA and FQGNSA. This CDR3 comprises 14 residues.

This clonotype was seen only a few times. V gene TRBV27 combines with J gene TRBJ2-5; TRBD1 might be the D (5 bases). V was trimmed by 5 bases and J by 5 bases, leaving 12 bases between them. This CDR3 has 13 residues. Germline CDR1 is MNHEY and CDR2 is SMNVEV (reference sequence). CDR3 sequence: CASSLQVRETQYF. CDR3 bases: TGTGCCAGCAGTCTACAGGTTAGGGAGACCCAGTACTTC.